These T cell receptor beta chains were read from a single sample in a study of regulatory T cells in long-lasting Graves disease. TCRdb reprocessed the multiplex PCR reads via MiXCR and lists one record per CDR3 protein. Among about 470,000 distinct CDR3 sequences listed, under 15% were seen once. These data were also reused for a study on T cells in Graves' hyperthyroidism and ophthalmopathy.

The sequences come from peripheral blood mononuclear cells (PBMCs), collected at new diagnosis, from a patient treated with antithyroid drugs. The source of these receptors is a woman aged 25 to 39 with Graves disease. The CDR3 runs from the conserved cysteine through the conserved F or W. D genes are given only for firm matches. The size field is filled for only some rows; it gives once, few, many or a size class.

TRBV6-5	many	TRBD2	TRBJ2-7	TGTGCCAGCAGTTACGAGACTAGCGGGAGCGAGCAGTACTTC	CASSYETSGSEQYF
TRBV6-2/TRBV6-3	many	-	TRBJ1-3	TGTGCCAGCAGTTACTCCCCGGGACTTGCCCTCGGAAACACCATATATTTT	CASSYSPGLALGNTIYF
TRBV20-1	many	TRBD2	TRBJ2-1	TGCAGTGCTAGGACTAGCGGGATATACAATGAGCAGTTCTTC	CSARTSGIYNEQFF
TRBV25-1	few	TRBD1	TRBJ2-2	TGTGCCAGCAGCAAGAAACAGGGGCGCACCGGGGAGCTGTTTTTT	CASSKKQGRTGELFF
TRBV5-1	many	-	TRBJ2-7	TGCGCCAGCAGCGGCGGATCTGGAACCTACGAGCAGTACTTC	CASSGGSGTYEQYF
TRBV4-1	-	-	TRBJ1-6	TGCGCCAGCAGCCAAGTCCCAGGGGAGCTCGGGAATTCACCCCTCCACTTT	CASSQVPGELGNSPLHF
TRBV27	many	-	TRBJ2-1	TGTGCCAGCAGCCTAACTAGGGCCTACAATGAGCAGTTCTTC	CASSLTRAYNEQFF
TRBV24-1	many	TRBD1	TRBJ2-3	TGTGCCAGCGGACAGGGTGGCTCAGATACGCAGTATTTT	CASGQGGSDTQYF
TRBV4-2	few	-	TRBJ1-6	TGTGCCAGCAGCCAAAACGGACACGAAGGGGGTTCACCCCTCCACTTT	CASSQNGHEGGSPLHF
TRBV6-2/TRBV6-3	-	-	TRBJ1-1	TGTGCCAGCAGTTACGGGGAGACAGATGAAGCTTTCTTT	CASSYGETDEAFF
TRBV27	many	TRBD1	TRBJ2-4	TGTGCCAGCAGTATAGTGGGACAGGGCGTTTTGGCCAAAAACATTCAGTACTTC	CASSIVGQGVLAKNIQYF
TRBV24-1	many	TRBD1	TRBJ1-5	TGTGCCACCAGTGGAGGACAGGGCTATAGCAATCAGCCCCAGCATTTT	CATSGGQGYSNQPQHF
TRBV2	many	-	TRBJ1-4	TGTGCCAGTCTTAGGGGCTCAGGTGAAAAACTGTTTTTT	CASLRGSGEKLFF
TRBV10-3	many	TRBD1	TRBJ2-7	TGTGCCATCAGTGGACAGGGCTCCTACGAGCAGTACTTC	CAISGQGSYEQYF
TRBV27	few	-	TRBJ1-5	TGTGCCAGCAGGAAGGGAACCGGGCTCGTGCAGCCCCAGCATTTT	CASRKGTGLVQPQHF
TRBV9	many	TRBD1	TRBJ1-1	TGTGCCAGCAGCGTAACAGGGGTGAACACTGAAGCTTTCTTT	CASSVTGVNTEAFF
TRBV10-3	many	TRBD2	TRBJ2-1	TGTGCCATCAGTGTCGGGACTAGCGGGACCAATGAGCAGTTCTTC	CAISVGTSGTNEQFF
TRBV27	many	-	TRBJ2-1	TGTGCCAGCAGTTTAGATACGGGAGCATACAATGAGCAGTTCTTC	CASSLDTGAYNEQFF
TRBV19	few	TRBD2	TRBJ2-1	TGTGCCAGTAGTCCCACTAGCGGGAGTGGGTCCTACAATGAGCAGTTCTTC	CASSPTSGSGSYNEQFF
TRBV5-1	-	-	TRBJ2-5	TGCGCCAGCAGCTTTGAGGTAGGGCCCGATGCCCAGTACTTC	CASSFEVGPDAQYF
TRBV28	many	TRBD2	TRBJ2-1	TGTGCCAGCAGTGCCAGACTAGCGGGCAATTACAATGAGCAGTTCTTC	CASSARLAGNYNEQFF
TRBV12-3/TRBV12-4	many	TRBD2	TRBJ2-3	TGTGCCAGCAGCCCGACTAGCCGGATCGCAGATACGCAGTATTTT	CASSPTSRIADTQYF
TRBV7-3	many	-	TRBJ2-3	TGTGCCAGCAGCTTCGATTCTCGGGATACGCAGTATTTT	CASSFDSRDTQYF
TRBV19	-	-	TRBJ1-1	TGTGCCAGTAGTATAGGTTCAGTGAACACTGAAGCTTTCTTT	CASSIGSVNTEAFF
TRBV19	few	-	TRBJ1-1	TGTGCCAGTAGTATCTTGGTAGAGAACACTGAAGCTTTCTTT	CASSILVENTEAFF
TRBV11-2	few	-	TRBJ2-5	TGTGCCAGCAGCTTTAGGGCTACCACGGGGGAGACCCAGTACTTC	CASSFRATTGETQYF
TRBV7-3	few	TRBD1	TRBJ2-5	TGTGCCAGCAGCCTACACAGGGGCCTACAAGAGACCCAGTACTTC	CASSLHRGLQETQYF
TRBV12-3/TRBV12-4	many	-	TRBJ1-4	TGTGCCAGCAGACAGACTCAGGAAAAACTGTTTTTT	CASRQTQEKLFF
TRBV7-3	many	TRBD2	TRBJ2-1	TGTGCCAGCAGCTTATTTCTGGCGGGAGGGCCGGGCAATGAGCAGTTCTTC	CASSLFLAGGPGNEQFF
TRBV10-3	-	TRBD1	TRBJ1-5	TGTGCCATCAGTGAGGCCGCCGGGACAGGGGGCACTCAGCCCCAGCATTTT	CAISEAAGTGGTQPQHF
TRBV6-2/TRBV6-3	few	-	TRBJ1-2	TGTGCCAGCACCAGCCTTTTGGGGGAAAACTATGGCTACACCTTC	CASTSLLGENYGYTF
TRBV27	-	TRBD1	TRBJ2-7	TGTGCCAGCAGATACCGGGACAGCTCTAGCGAGCAGTACTTC	CASRYRDSSSEQYF
TRBV7-9	many	TRBD1	TRBJ2-7	TGTGCCAGCAGCCCGACAGGGAGCCACGAGCAGTACTTC	CASSPTGSHEQYF
TRBV30	many	-	TRBJ2-5	TGTGCCTGGGGGAAATGGGCGGGAACAGAGACCCAGTACTTC	CAWGKWAGTETQYF
TRBV6-1	many	-	TRBJ2-3	TGTGCCAGCAGTGAACCCGGGACGGCTACAGATACGCAGTATTTT	CASSEPGTATDTQYF
TRBV5-6	-	-	TRBJ2-3	TGTGCCAGCAGCTTGGCCCACGCTTGGTACACAGATACGCAGTATTTT	CASSLAHAWYTDTQYF
TRBV19	few	-	TRBJ2-1	TGTGCCAGTAGTCCCCGTGAAGCGGGGAGGGGGAATGAGCAGTTCTTC	CASSPREAGRGNEQFF
TRBV29-1	few	-	TRBJ1-1	TGCAGCGTTGGGGCGGGGGGCCCTGGGACTGAAGCTTTCTTT	CSVGAGGPGTEAFF